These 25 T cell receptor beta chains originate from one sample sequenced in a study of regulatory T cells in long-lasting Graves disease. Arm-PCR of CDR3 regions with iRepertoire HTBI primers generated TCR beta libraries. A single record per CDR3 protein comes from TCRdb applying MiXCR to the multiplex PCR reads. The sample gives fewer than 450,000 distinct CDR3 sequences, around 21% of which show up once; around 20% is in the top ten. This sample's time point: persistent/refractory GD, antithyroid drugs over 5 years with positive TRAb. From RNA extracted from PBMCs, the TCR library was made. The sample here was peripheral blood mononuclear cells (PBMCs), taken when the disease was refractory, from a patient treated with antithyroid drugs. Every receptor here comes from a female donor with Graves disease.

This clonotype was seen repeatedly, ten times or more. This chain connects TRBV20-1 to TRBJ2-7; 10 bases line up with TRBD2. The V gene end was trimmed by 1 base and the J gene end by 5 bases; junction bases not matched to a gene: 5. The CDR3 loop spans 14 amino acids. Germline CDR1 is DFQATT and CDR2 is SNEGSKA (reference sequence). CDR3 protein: CSARGSSGRHEQYF. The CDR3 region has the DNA TGCAGTGCTAGAGGTTCTAGCGGGAGACACGAGCAGTACTTC.

Here the CDR3 reads CASSSGQGVGKETQYF. The CDR3 region has the DNA TGTGCCAGCAGCTCCGGACAGGGGGTTGGAAAAGAGACCCAGTACTTC. The chain joins TRBV5-8 to TRBJ2-5, with 10 positions matching TRBD1. V shed 3 bases, J shed 3 bases, and the junction held 8 bases outside the gene matches. Germline CDR1 is SGHTS and CDR2 is YDEGEE. The CDR3 covers 16 residues.

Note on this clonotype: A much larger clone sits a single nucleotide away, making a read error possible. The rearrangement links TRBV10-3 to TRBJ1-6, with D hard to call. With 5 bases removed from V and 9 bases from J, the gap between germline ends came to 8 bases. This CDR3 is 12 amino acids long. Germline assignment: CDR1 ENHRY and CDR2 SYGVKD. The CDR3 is CAISTMGSPLHF. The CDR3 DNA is TGTGCCATCAGTACAATGGGTTCACCCCTCCACTTT.

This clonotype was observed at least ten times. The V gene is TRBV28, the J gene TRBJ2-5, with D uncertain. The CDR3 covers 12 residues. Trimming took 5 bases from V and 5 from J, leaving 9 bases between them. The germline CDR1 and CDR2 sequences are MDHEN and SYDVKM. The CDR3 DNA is TGTGCCAGCAGTCTACCCATGGAGACCCAGTACTTC. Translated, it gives CASSLPMETQYF.

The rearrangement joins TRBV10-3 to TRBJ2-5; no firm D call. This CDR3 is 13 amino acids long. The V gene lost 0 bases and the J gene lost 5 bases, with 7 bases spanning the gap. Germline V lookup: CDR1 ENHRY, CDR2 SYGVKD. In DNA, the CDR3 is TGTGCCATCAGTGAGTCCCCAACGGAGACCCAGTACTTC. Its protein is CAISESPTETQYF.

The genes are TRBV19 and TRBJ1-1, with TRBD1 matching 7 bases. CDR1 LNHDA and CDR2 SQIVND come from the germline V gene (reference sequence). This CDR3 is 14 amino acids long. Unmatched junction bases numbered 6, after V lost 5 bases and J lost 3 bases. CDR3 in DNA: TGTGCCAGTAGTGTCCAGGGGGAGGACACTGAAGCTTTCTTT. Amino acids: CASSVQGEDTEAFF.

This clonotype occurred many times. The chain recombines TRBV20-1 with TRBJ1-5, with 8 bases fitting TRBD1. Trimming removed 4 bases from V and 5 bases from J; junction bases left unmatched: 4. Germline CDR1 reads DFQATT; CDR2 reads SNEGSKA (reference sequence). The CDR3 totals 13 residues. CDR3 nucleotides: TGCAGTGCTATACAGGGGGGAGATCAGCCCCAGCATTTT. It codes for CSAIQGGDQPQHF.

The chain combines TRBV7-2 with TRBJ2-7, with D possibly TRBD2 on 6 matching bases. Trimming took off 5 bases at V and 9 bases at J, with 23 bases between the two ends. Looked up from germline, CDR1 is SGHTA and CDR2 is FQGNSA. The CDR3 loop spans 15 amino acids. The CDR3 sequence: CASSRGAAGPLGQYF. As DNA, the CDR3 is TGTGCCAGCAGCCGAGGTGCGGCGGGACCATTGGGGCAGTACTTC.

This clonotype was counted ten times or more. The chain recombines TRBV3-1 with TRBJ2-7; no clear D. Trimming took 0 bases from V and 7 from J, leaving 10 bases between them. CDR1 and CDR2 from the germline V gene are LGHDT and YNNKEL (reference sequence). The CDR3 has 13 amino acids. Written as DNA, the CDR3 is TGTGCCAGCAGCCAAGAGATCCTCGGGGAGCAGTACTTC. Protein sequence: CASSQEILGEQYF.

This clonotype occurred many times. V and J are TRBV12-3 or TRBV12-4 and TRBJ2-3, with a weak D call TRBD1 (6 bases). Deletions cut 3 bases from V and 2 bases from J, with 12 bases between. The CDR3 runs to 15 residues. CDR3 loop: CASSLDRVITDTQYF. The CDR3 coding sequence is TGTGCCAGCAGTTTGGACAGAGTAATCACAGATACGCAGTATTTT.

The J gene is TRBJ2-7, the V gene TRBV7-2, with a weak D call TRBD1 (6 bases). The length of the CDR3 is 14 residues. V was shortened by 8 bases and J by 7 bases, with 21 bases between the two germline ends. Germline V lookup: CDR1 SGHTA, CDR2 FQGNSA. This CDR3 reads CASEKTEQGGEQYF. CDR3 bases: TGTGCCAGCGAAAAAACCGAACAGGGTGGGGAGCAGTACTTC.

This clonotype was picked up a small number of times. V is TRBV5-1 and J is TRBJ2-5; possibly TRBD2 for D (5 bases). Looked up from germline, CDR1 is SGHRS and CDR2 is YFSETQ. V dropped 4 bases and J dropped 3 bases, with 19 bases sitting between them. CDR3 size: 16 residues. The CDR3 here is CASSPVWRREKETQYF. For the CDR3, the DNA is TGCGCCAGCAGCCCCGTTTGGAGGAGAGAGAAAGAGACCCAGTACTTC. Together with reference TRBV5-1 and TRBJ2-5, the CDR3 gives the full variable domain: KAGVTQTPRYLIKTRGQQVTLSCSPISGHRSVSWYQQTPGQGLQFLFEYFSETQRNKGNFPGRFSGRQFSNSRSEMNVSTLELGDSALYLCASSPVWRREKETQYFGPGTRLLVL.

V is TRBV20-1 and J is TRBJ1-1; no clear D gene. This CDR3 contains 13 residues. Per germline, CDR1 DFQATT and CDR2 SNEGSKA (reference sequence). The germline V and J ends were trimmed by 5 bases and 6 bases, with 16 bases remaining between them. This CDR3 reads CSAFERPEAEAFF. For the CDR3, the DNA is TGCAGTGCTTTCGAGAGACCGGAGGCTGAAGCTTTCTTT.

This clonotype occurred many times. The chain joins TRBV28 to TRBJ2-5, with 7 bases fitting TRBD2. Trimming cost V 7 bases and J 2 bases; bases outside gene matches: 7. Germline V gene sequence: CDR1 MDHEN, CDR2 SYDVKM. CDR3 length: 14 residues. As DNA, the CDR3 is TGTGCCAGCAAGTTGGGGGGGACTCAAGAGACCCAGTACTTC. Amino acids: CASKLGGTQETQYF.

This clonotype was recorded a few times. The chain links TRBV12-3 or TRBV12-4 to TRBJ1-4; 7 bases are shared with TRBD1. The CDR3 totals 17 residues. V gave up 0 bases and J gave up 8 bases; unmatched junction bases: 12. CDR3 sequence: CASSLAIRQGAGEKLFF. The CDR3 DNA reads TGTGCCAGCAGTTTAGCCATAAGACAGGGAGCCGGGGAAAAACTGTTTTTT.

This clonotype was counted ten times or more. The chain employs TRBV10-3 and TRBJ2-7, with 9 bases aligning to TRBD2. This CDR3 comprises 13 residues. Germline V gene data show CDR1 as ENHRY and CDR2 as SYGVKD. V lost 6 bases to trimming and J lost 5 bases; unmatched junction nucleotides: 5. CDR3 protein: CAIRSGRNNEQYF. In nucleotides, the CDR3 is TGTGCCATCAGAAGCGGGAGGAACAACGAGCAGTACTTC.

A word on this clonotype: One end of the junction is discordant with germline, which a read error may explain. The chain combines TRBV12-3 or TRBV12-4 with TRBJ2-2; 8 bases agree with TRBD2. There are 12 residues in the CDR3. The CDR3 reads CACSFAGGELFF. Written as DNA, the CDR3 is TGTGCCTGCAGTTTTGCGGGAGGAGAGCTGTTTTTT.

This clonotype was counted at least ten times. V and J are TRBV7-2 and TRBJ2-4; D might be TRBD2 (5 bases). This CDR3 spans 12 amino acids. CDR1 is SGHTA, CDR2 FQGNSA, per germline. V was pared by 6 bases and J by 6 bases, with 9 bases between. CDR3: CASSPSRNIQYF. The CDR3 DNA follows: TGTGCCAGCAGTCCTAGCAGAAACATTCAGTACTTC. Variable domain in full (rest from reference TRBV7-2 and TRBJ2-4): GAGVSQSPSNKVTEKGKDVELRCDPISGHTALYWYRQSLGQGLEFLIYFQGNSAPDKSGLPSDRFSAERTGGSVSTLTIQRTQQEDSAVYLCASSPSRNIQYFGAGTRLSVL.

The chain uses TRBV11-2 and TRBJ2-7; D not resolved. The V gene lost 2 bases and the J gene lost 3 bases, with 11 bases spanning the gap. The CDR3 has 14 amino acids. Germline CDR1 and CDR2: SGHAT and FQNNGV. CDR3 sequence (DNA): TGTGCCAGCAGCTTACCTAACAAACGCTACGAGCAGTACTTC. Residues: CASSLPNKRYEQYF.

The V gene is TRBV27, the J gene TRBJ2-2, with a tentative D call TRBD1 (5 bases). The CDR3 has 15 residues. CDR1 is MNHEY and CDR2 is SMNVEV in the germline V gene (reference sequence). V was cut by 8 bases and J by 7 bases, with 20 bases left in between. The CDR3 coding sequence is TGTGCCAGCGGGGCGTGGGGCGCACGGATCGGGGAGCTGTTTTTT. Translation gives CASGAWGARIGELFF.

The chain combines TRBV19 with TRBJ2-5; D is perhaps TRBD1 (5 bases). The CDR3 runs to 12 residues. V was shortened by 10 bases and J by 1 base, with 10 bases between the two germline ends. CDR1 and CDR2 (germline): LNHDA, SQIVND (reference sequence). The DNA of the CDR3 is TGTGCCACTTATGACAGCCAAGAGACCCAGTACTTC. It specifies CATYDSQETQYF.

The CDR3 coding sequence is TGTGCCACCAGAGGAAATGGGGCAGCTACGCAGTATTTT. As protein: CATRGNGAATQYF. The V and J genes are TRBV24-1 and TRBJ2-3, with a weak D call TRBD1 (5 bases). Germline loops: CDR1 KGHDR, CDR2 SFDVKD. Trimming removed 7 bases from V and 8 bases from J, with 15 bases in between. The CDR3 is made up of 13 amino acids.

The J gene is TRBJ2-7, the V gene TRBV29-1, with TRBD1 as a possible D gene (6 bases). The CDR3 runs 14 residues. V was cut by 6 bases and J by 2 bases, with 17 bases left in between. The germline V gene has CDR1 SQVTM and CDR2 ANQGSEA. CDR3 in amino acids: CSVSLRDKTYEQYF. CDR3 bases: TGCAGCGTCTCCCTACGGGACAAGACCTACGAGCAGTACTTC.

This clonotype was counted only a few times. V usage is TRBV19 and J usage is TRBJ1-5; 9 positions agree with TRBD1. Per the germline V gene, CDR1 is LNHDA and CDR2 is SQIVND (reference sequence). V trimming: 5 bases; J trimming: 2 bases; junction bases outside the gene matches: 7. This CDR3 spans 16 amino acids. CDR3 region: CASSSSRDRGNQPQHF. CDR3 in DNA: TGTGCCAGTAGTTCTTCCCGGGACAGGGGCAATCAGCCCCAGCATTTT.

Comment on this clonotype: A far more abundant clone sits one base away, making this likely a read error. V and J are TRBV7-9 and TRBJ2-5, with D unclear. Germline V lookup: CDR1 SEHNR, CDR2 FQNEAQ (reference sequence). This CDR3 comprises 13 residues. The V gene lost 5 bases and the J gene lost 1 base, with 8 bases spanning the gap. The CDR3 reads CASSLVTQETQYF. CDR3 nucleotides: TGTGCCAGCAGCCTTGTAACCCAAGAGACCCAGTACTTC.